Described below is a single TCR beta chain sequence and its context. These data originate in a study of T cells expressing NK-cell markers. From germline, CDR1 is DFQATT and CDR2 SNEGSKA (reference sequence). The CDR3 has 13 amino acids. In generating TCR beta cDNA, 5'RACE template switching with UMIs was used. TCRdb reprocessed the 5' RACE reads, keeping one entry per CDR3 protein, no DNA. The table for this sample gives 90,000 to 130,000 distinct CDR3 sequences. Sequencing input: blood T cells: a sorted CD56 or NKG2C T cell subset, CD4+ or CD8+ T cells, or bulk PBMC T cells (not recorded which). V gene TRBV20-1 combines with J gene TRBJ2-1; without DNA, the TCRdb call of TRBD1 cannot be checked. The TCR comes from a woman aged 18 to 69 in good health. The CDR3 spells CSGGQGAHNEQFF.